What follows are 19 T cell receptor beta chains derived from one specimen sequenced in a study of vaccination effects on CD4 cells after COVID-19. Using immunoSEQ multiplex PCR, the repertoire was profiled, and TCRdb retains in-frame clones only, with some absent. The sample contains approximately 37,000 clones, roughly 73% of which appear only once. Within the ViraFEST assay, antigen-specific CD4+ T cells underwent expansion with viral peptide pools prior to sequencing. After around ten days in culture, the CD4+ T cells were isolated. The person had PCR-confirmed SARS-CoV-2 infection between March and December 2020. No antigen has been identified for these receptors. The sample consisted of CD4+ T cells from PBMCs cultured with a peptide pool, taken before COVID-19 vaccination. Every receptor here comes from a human donor who had a prior SARS-CoV-2 infection.

This clone appeared a few times. This rearrangement joins TRBV5-1 to TRBJ2-1, with 9 bases that match TRBD1. The CDR3 has 18 amino acids. Unmatched junction bases numbered 15, after V lost 0 bases and J lost 8 bases. CDR1 and CDR2 (germline): SGHRS, YFSETQ. CDR3 nucleotide sequence: TGCGCCAGCAGCTTGGCCCGCCCCGGGACAGGGCCGTATCATGAGCAGTTCTTC. It encodes CASSLARPGTGPYHEQFF.

The chain is built from TRBV18 and TRBJ2-2; TRBD1 agrees at 10 bases. Trimming took 4 bases from V and 5 from J; bases not matched to a gene: 1. The CDR3 runs 14 residues. Per the germline V gene, CDR1 is KGHSH and CDR2 is LQKENI. The CDR3 spells CASSRGQGTGELFF. The CDR3 DNA is TGTGCCAGCTCACGGGGACAGGGGACCGGGGAGCTGTTTTTT.

V gene TRBV15 combines with J gene TRBJ2-5, with D unresolved. V dropped 0 bases and J dropped 5 bases, with 7 bases sitting between them. The CDR3 has 13 residues. Germline-derived CDR1 and CDR2 are LNHNV and YYDKDF (reference sequence). In DNA form, the CDR3 reads TGTGCCACCAGCAGAGATCAGGTCGAGACCCAGTACTTC. This encodes CATSRDQVETQYF.

The rearrangement joins TRBV29-1 to TRBJ2-3, with D tentatively TRBD2 (5 bases). The CDR3 is 13 amino acids. CDR1 SQVTM and CDR2 ANQGSEA come from the germline V gene. CDR3 residues: CSQKLPGMDTQYF. CDR3 nucleotide sequence: TGCAGTCAAAAATTGCCCGGGATGGATACGCAGTATTTT.

This clone was seen a few times. This chain uses TRBV7-2 with TRBJ1-1; no definite D call. The CDR3 totals 13 residues. Trimming cost V 5 bases and J 1 base, with 8 bases left between them. From germline, CDR1 is SGHTA and CDR2 FQGNSA. CDR3 coding DNA: TGTGCCAGCAGCGCGGACCGGAACACTGAAGCTTTCTTT. It yields the protein CASSADRNTEAFF.

The chain uses TRBV18 and TRBJ1-5; 9 bases are a match to TRBD1. The CDR3 totals 15 residues. Germline assignment: CDR1 KGHSH and CDR2 LQKENI. J was trimmed by 6 bases and V by 3 bases; bases with no gene match: 6. The CDR3 reads CASSPLQGAGQPQHF. CDR3 bases: TGTGCCAGCTCACCTCTACAGGGGGCAGGTCAGCCCCAGCATTTT.

The rearrangement links TRBV9 to TRBJ2-2; tentative D call: TRBD1 (5 bases). The CDR3 runs 14 residues. The V end lost 3 bases, the J end lost 5 bases, and 11 bases lay between the germline ends. CDR1 and CDR2 from the germline V gene are SGDLS and YYNGEE. DNA for the CDR3: TGTGCCAGCAGCGCCAAGGGGAAAACCGGGGAGCTGTTTTTT. The encoded protein is CASSAKGKTGELFF.

The chain combines TRBV28 with TRBJ1-5; D is perhaps TRBD1 (6 bases). The germline V gene has CDR1 MDHEN and CDR2 SYDVKM. There are 14 residues in the CDR3. V gave up 8 bases and J gave up 0 bases, with 11 bases separating them. CDR3 protein: CASGGLYSNQPQHF. The CDR3 DNA sequence: TGTGCCAGCGGGGGCCTGTATAGCAATCAGCCCCAGCATTTT.

The chain uses TRBV5-1 and TRBJ2-7; no reliable D call. The germline V and J ends were trimmed by 0 bases and 5 bases, with 12 bases remaining between them. This CDR3 spans 14 amino acids. Germline lookup yields CDR1 SGHRS and CDR2 YFSETQ. CDR3 in amino acids: CASSLEPLSNEQYF. CDR3 DNA sequence: TGCGCCAGCAGCTTGGAGCCTCTATCCAACGAGCAGTACTTC.

This chain joins TRBV28 and TRBJ1-1; a possible D gene is TRBD1 (5 bases). Germline-derived CDR1 and CDR2 are MDHEN and SYDVKM. V was clipped by 2 bases and J by 8 bases, with 9 bases between them. This CDR3 has 12 amino acids. Written as DNA, the CDR3 is TGTGCCAGCAGTTTACTGGGGGTCGAAGCTTTCTTT. This translates into CASSLLGVEAFF.

J is TRBJ2-5 and V is TRBV6-5, with 8 bases lining up with TRBD2. Germline CDR1 and CDR2: MNHEY and SVGAGI. V lost 8 bases, J lost 4 bases, and 9 bases stayed unmatched. CDR3 length: 14 amino acids. The CDR3 loop reads CASVIGGAGETQYF. The CDR3 DNA reads TGTGCCAGCGTAATCGGGGGGGCAGGAGAGACCCAGTACTTC.

The gene calls are TRBV4-2 and TRBJ2-3, with D possibly matching TRBD1 (5 bases). The germline CDR1 and CDR2 sequences are LGHNA and YNFKEQ. This CDR3 is 15 amino acids long. Trimming removed 3 bases from V and 9 bases from J, with 19 bases in between. DNA of the CDR3: TGTGCCAGCAGCCACCCTGAAAGATTAGGGGTGACGCAGTATTTT. Protein sequence: CASSHPERLGVTQYF.

The rearrangement joins TRBV11-2 to TRBJ2-1; D is ambiguous. The V gene's germline CDR1 is SGHAT and CDR2 FQNNGV. This CDR3 has 13 residues. Between the trimmed V and J ends, which lost 5 bases and 4 bases, there was a span of 9 bases. CDR3 sequence: CASSPRLYNEQFF. CDR3 bases: TGTGCCAGCAGCCCCAGGCTATACAATGAGCAGTTCTTC.

This chain uses TRBV2 with TRBJ2-2; TRBD2 agrees at 10 bases. J was trimmed by 5 bases and V by 4 bases; bases with no gene match: 4. Germline V gene data show CDR1 as SNHLY and CDR2 as FYNNEI. The CDR3 totals 15 residues. The CDR3 DNA sequence: TGTGCCAGCAGTGGGGGTAGCGGGAGGACCGGGGAGCTGTTTTTT. Amino acid sequence: CASSGGSGRTGELFF.

This chain connects TRBV2 to TRBJ2-3; D uncertain. The CDR3 is 14 residues long. Germline V gives CDR1 SNHLY, CDR2 FYNNEI. The V end lost 2 bases, the J end lost 7 bases, and 13 bases lay between the germline ends. Here the CDR3 reads CASSEFAYSNTQYF. CDR3 DNA sequence: TGTGCCAGCAGTGAATTCGCCTATTCGAATACGCAGTATTTT. Variable domain in full (rest from reference TRBV2 and TRBJ2-3): EPEVTQTPSHQVTQMGQEVILRCVPISNHLYFYWYRQILGQKVEFLVSFYNNEISEKSEIFDDQFSVERPDGSNFTLKIRSTKLEDSAMYFCASSEFAYSNTQYFGPGTRLTVL.

This clone was observed a few times. The CDR3 here is CATSPRVQTGETQYF. DNA for the CDR3: TGTGCCACCAGCCCCCGGGTGCAGACGGGAGAGACCCAGTACTTC. The rearrangement uses TRBV15 and TRBJ2-5; no clear D gene. The CDR3 loop spans 15 amino acids. The germline V gene encodes CDR1 LNHNV and CDR2 YYDKDF (reference sequence). Trimming pared 5 bases from V and 4 bases from J, leaving 17 bases between.

This clone has a single count. The V call is TRBV24-1, the J call TRBJ2-3; no definite D call. Per germline, CDR1 KGHDR and CDR2 SFDVKD. The CDR3 runs to 13 residues. Trimming removed 5 bases from V and 5 bases from J, with 10 bases in between. CDR3 in DNA: TGTGCCACCAGTGGCCCACCAAGAGATACGCAGTATTTT. This encodes CATSGPPRDTQYF.

V and J are TRBV28 and TRBJ1-2; TRBD1 agrees at 7 bases. The CDR3 contains 19 residues. Germline CDR1 MDHEN, CDR2 SYDVKM. Losses at the gene ends were 4 bases for V and 7 bases for J; bases not matched to a gene: 24. CDR3 bases: TGTGCCAGCAGTTCCCCCGCCACTCTAGGGGGCGTTATCTCGGGTGGCTACACCTTC. It yields the protein CASSSPATLGGVISGGYTF.

The chain couples TRBV28 to TRBJ2-5, with TRBD2 matching 8 bases. V shed 4 bases, J shed 4 bases, and the junction held 8 bases outside the gene matches. Per the germline V gene, CDR1 is MDHEN and CDR2 is SYDVKM. The CDR3 totals 15 residues. The CDR3 DNA reads as TGTGCCAGCAGTTCCCTCGGGGGGGGAAGAGAGACCCAGTACTTC. This sequence encodes CASSSLGGGRETQYF.